Sequencing of this T cell receptor beta chain was carried out in a study of blood T cell repertoires in COVID-19. Turning to the study itself: T cells, B-cell-depleted T cells, or PBMCs supplied cDNA or gDNA.

In the source study's methods: Amplification of reference gene primers was used by the study to estimate nucleated cell counts. Using immunoSEQ multiplex PCR, the repertoire was profiled, and TCRdb retains in-frame clones only, with some absent. The D gene and trimming were derived from the DNA, and the V and J assignments and clone size from that table. The repertoire holds 200,000 to 250,000 clones, 85% seen once, with 15% to 20% in the top ten. Per germline, CDR1 MNHNS and CDR2 SASEGT. The ends lost 2 bases at V and 2 bases at J; junction bases unmatched: 12. The CDR3 spans 18 residues. Cohorts were based on clinical histories the participants reported. Cohort 3 donors were reported recovered after two negative PCRs, clearance, or symptom resolution.

The TCR sequence derives from a man aged 40-49 years who had recovered from COVID-19. The chain couples TRBV6-1 to TRBJ2-3, with TRBD2 matching over 8 bases. The sample was PBMCs or T cells enriched from blood (not recorded which). The CDR3 DNA reads as TGTGCCAGCAGTGAAAGCGGGGGCCCGGGAAGAAACACAGATACGCAGTATTTT. Amino acids: CASSESGGPGRNTDTQYF.